Shown below are 15 T cell receptor beta chains from a single sample sequenced in a study of OX40 agonist ivuxolimab in advanced cancers. Repertoires were generated with immunoSEQ multiplex PCR, while TCRdb's copy carries only in-frame clones and drops some. Of around 68,000 clones in the sample, about 84% were seen once. The sequencing here drew on CD4+ or CD8+ T cells sorted from blood, taken in a trial of the OX40 agonist ivuxolimab. All receptors derive from an adult with an advanced solid tumor such as melanoma, head and neck, liver or kidney cancer.

The CDR3 spells CASSERRQGTQYF. In DNA, the CDR3 is TGTGCCAGCAGTGAAAGGCGGCAGGGTACGCAGTATTTT. The chain joins TRBV6-1 to TRBJ2-3; D might be TRBD1 (5 bases). This CDR3 has 13 residues. V lost 2 bases and J lost 8, with 11 bases in between. In germline, CDR1 is MNHNS, CDR2 SASEGT.

This chain uses TRBV18 with TRBJ1-4, with D possibly matching TRBD1 (6 bases). Germline-derived CDR1 and CDR2 are KGHSH and LQKENI. This CDR3 is 17 amino acids long. V lost 2 bases, J lost 6 bases, and 19 bases lay in between. The DNA of the CDR3 is TGTGCCAGCTCACCAGGAAATACAGGGTCTCTCCATGAAAAACTGTTTTTT. Translating it yields CASSPGNTGSLHEKLFF.

The gene calls are TRBV10-3 and TRBJ2-5, with 8 bases that match TRBD1. V shed 0 bases and J 3 bases; nucleotides not matched to a gene: 6. The germline CDR1 and CDR2 sequences are ENHRY and SYGVKD. The CDR3 runs 16 residues. CDR3 protein: CAISESLGTGEETQYF. CDR3 sequence (DNA): TGTGCCATCAGTGAGTCGCTAGGGACAGGAGAAGAGACCCAGTACTTC.

The genes are TRBV6-5 and TRBJ1-1; no clear D. CDR3 size: 13 residues. CDR1 and CDR2 (germline): MNHEY, SVGAGI. V lost 5 bases and J 11 bases, leaving 18 bases between the germline ends. CDR3 residues: CASSARVPRVAFF. DNA for the CDR3: TGTGCCAGCAGTGCCCGGGTCCCGAGGGTGGCTTTCTTT.

This chain connects TRBV9 to TRBJ1-6; tentatively, D is TRBD1 (5 bases). CDR1 is SGDLS and CDR2 is YYNGEE in the germline V gene. V was cut by 3 bases and J by 3 bases, with 10 bases left in between. The CDR3 runs 15 residues. CDR3 region: CASSEGISYNSPLHF. CDR3 DNA: TGTGCCAGCAGCGAGGGGATTAGCTATAATTCACCCCTCCACTTT.

The chain couples TRBV18 to TRBJ1-2, with D tentatively TRBD1 (5 bases). The CDR3 consists of 13 residues. The V end lost 6 bases, the J end lost 5 bases, and 13 bases lay between the germline ends. Germline V gene lookup returns CDR1 KGHSH and CDR2 LQKENI. CDR3 DNA sequence: TGTGCCAGCTCTTCCGGGACGAATTATGGCTACACCTTC. Translated: CASSSGTNYGYTF.

The rearrangement joins TRBV27 to TRBJ1-2; D is possibly TRBD1 (6 bases). Trimming removed 5 bases at V and 5 bases at J, with 12 bases between. The germline V gene encodes CDR1 MNHEY and CDR2 SMNVEV (reference sequence). The CDR3 runs 13 residues. In DNA, the CDR3 is TGTGCCAGCAGTACAAACAGGGAATATGGCTACACCTTC. It is translated as CASSTNREYGYTF.

This clone was counted once. The V and J genes are TRBV11-3 and TRBJ2-3; D may correspond to TRBD1 or TRBD2 (5 bases each). Germline loops: CDR1 SGHNT, CDR2 YENEEA. Between the trimmed V and J ends, which lost 5 bases and 7 bases, there was a span of 19 bases. This CDR3 comprises 15 residues. The CDR3 nucleotides read TGTGCCAGCAGCCAAGAGGGGTCCCACCCCTATACGCAGTATTTT. Residues: CASSQEGSHPYTQYF.

This clone showed up just once. The chain has TRBV6-5 and TRBJ2-1; the D gene is possibly TRBD1 (5 bases). This CDR3 region has 15 residues. CDR1 MNHEY and CDR2 SVGAGI come from the germline V gene. The germline V and J ends were trimmed by 8 bases and 10 bases, with 24 bases remaining between them. The CDR3 nucleotides are TGTGCCAGCCGAACCCGCACAGGTCCCCAGCAGGAGCAGTTCTTC. Protein: CASRTRTGPQQEQFF.

This chain connects TRBV2 to TRBJ1-6; D gene unclear. Germline assignment: CDR1 SNHLY and CDR2 FYNNEI. The germline V and J ends were trimmed by 7 bases and 4 bases, with 14 bases remaining between them. There are 15 residues in the CDR3. CDR3 nucleotides: TGTGCCAGCAAGGCACCTTATTTGTATAATTCACCCCTCCACTTT. It yields the protein CASKAPYLYNSPLHF.

V and J are TRBV25-1 and TRBJ2-1; 9 nucleotides align to TRBD2. Germline CDR1 is MGHDK and CDR2 is SYGVNS. This CDR3 has 15 residues. Trimming removed 6 bases from V and 3 bases from J; junction bases left unmatched: 6. The DNA for the CDR3 is TGTGCCAGCAGCCTCAGGACTAGCGTCTACAATGAGCAGTTCTTC. It translates to CASSLRTSVYNEQFF.

This chain joins TRBV5-6 and TRBJ1-5; unclear D gene. Germline V gene sequence: CDR1 SGHDT, CDR2 YYEEEE. Trimming shortened V by 4 bases and J by 7 bases, and 15 bases separated the two germline ends. There are 14 residues in the CDR3. The DNA for the CDR3 is TGTGCCAGCAGCCTTAAAAGGGCGGAACAGCCCCAGCATTTT. This codes for CASSLKRAEQPQHF. Supplemented by reference TRBV5-6 and TRBJ1-5, the full variable domain reads DAGVTQSPTHLIKTRGQQVTLRCSPKSGHDTVSWYQQALGQGPQFIFQYYEEEERQRGNFPDRFSGHQFPNYSSELNVNALLLGDSALYLCASSLKRAEQPQHFGDGTRLSIL.

The rearrangement uses TRBV11-2 and TRBJ2-5; D may correspond to TRBD1 or TRBD2 (5 bases each). The CDR3 has 13 amino acids. The ends were cut back, 3 bases at V and 1 base at J, with 6 bases in the middle. Germline V gene sequence: CDR1 SGHAT, CDR2 FQNNGV. The CDR3, as DNA: TGTGCCAGCAGCTTCGGGACCCAAGAGACCCAGTACTTC. It codes for CASSFGTQETQYF.

This rearrangement joins TRBV5-6 to TRBJ2-5, with 8 bases identical to TRBD1. Germline CDR1 and CDR2: SGHDT and YYEEEE. The CDR3 runs to 13 residues. The trim removed 7 bases at V and 2 bases at J, leaving 4 bases unmatched. In nucleotides, the CDR3 is TGTGCCAGCGCCAGGGGGCAACAAGAGACCCAGTACTTC. Translation: CASARGQQETQYF.

The rearrangement joins TRBV2 to TRBJ2-1; 12 bases are a match to TRBD2. The CDR3 length is 15 residues. The germline CDR1 and CDR2 sequences are SNHLY and FYNNEI. The V and J ends lost 5 bases and 4 bases, in that order; junction bases with no gene match: 3. CDR3 sequence reads: CASSRTSGAYNEQFF. CDR3 bases: TGTGCCAGCAGTAGGACTAGCGGGGCTTACAATGAGCAGTTCTTC. The whole variable domain, filled in from reference TRBV2 and TRBJ2-1, reads EPEVTQTPSHQVTQMGQEVILRCVPISNHLYFYWYRQILGQKVEFLVSFYNNEISEKSEIFDDQFSVERPDGSNFTLKIRSTKLEDSAMYFCASSRTSGAYNEQFFGPGTRLTVL.